This T cell receptor beta chain originates from a study of T-cell memory formation after mild COVID-19. Trimming took off 5 bases at V and 5 bases at J, with 16 bases between the two ends. CDR1 and CDR2 from the germline V gene are MNHNS and SASEGT. This CDR3 spans 15 amino acids. TCRdb called the 5' RACE reads again in MiXCR, with one record for every CDR3 protein. The sample includes roughly 40,000 distinct CDR3 sequences, roughly 8% of them seen just once. The sequenced material came from PBMCs or a T cell subset sorted from them (not recorded which). The V and J genes are TRBV6-1 and TRBJ1-5; D is unclear. The TCR sequence derives from a man aged 18 to 30 who had mild COVID-19 (a few samples of this study predate the infection). Cell type and time point are not known. The CDR3 region is CASSPRRVPDQPQHF. Here the CDR3 DNA reads TGTGCCAGCAGTCCCCGGAGGGTCCCCGATCAGCCCCAGCATTTT.